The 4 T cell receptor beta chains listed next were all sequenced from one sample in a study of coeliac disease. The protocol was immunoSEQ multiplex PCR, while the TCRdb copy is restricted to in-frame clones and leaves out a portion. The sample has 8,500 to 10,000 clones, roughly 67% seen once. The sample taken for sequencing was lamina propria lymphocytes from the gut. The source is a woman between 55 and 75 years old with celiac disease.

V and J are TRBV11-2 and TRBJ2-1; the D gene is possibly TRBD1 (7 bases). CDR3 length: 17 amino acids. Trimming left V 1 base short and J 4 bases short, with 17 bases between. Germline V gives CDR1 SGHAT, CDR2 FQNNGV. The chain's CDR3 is CASSLVLRGETYNEQFF. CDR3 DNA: TGTGCCAGCAGCTTAGTACTCAGGGGGGAAACTTACAATGAGCAGTTCTTC.

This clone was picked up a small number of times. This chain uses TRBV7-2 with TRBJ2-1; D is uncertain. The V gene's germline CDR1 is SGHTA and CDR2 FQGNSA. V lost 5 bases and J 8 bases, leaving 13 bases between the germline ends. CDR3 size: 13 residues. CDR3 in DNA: TGTGCCAGCAGCCCCACCTCACAGTATGAGCAGTTCTTC. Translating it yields CASSPTSQYEQFF.

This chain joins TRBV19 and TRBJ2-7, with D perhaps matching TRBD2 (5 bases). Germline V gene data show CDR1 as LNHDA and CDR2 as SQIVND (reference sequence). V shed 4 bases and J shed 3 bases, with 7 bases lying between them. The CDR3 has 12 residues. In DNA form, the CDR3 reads TGTGCCAGTAGTAGGAGCGGCTACGAGCAGTACTTC. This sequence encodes CASSRSGYEQYF.

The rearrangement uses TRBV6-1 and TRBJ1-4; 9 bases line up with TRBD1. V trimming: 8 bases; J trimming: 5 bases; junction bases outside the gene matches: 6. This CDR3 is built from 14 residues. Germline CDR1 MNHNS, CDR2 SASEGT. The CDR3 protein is CASRTGGDNEKLFF. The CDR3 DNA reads TGTGCCAGCCGTACAGGGGGCGACAATGAAAAACTGTTTTTT.